The 10 T cell receptor beta chains below come from one sample, sequenced in a study of cytomegalovirus exposure and HLA in healthy donors. Both 60 Vbeta primers and 13 Jbeta primers went into the PCR. TCRdb keeps only in-frame clones here, not all; method: immunoSEQ multiplex PCR. This sample yields 180,000 or so clones, of which 65% to 85% are seen a single time; more than 1.1% belongs to the top ten. The sequencing input was PBMCs. The source is a girl between 10 and 17 years old in good health and CMV-seropositive.

This sequence joins TRBV7-9 and TRBJ2-2; no definite D call. V was cut by 5 bases and J by 5 bases, with 18 bases left in between. The CDR3 is 16 residues long. CDR1 SEHNR and CDR2 FQNEAQ come from the germline V gene (reference sequence). CDR3 sequence reads: CASSPTPLRRTGELFF. The CDR3 bases are TGTGCCAGCAGCCCGACTCCACTCCGACGGACCGGGGAGCTGTTTTTT.

This chain links TRBV5-1 with TRBJ2-1; no reliable D call. Germline CDR1 is SGHRS and CDR2 is YFSETQ. CDR3 length equals 14 residues. Trimming removed 0 bases from V and 8 bases from J, with 12 bases in between. This CDR3 reads CASSLVAGTDEQFF. Here the CDR3 DNA reads TGCGCCAGCAGCTTGGTAGCCGGTACGGATGAGCAGTTCTTC.

The CDR3 nucleotides are TGTGCCATCAGTGACGGTTTTCTAGCGGGGGGAGAGACCCAGTACTTC. This encodes CAISDGFLAGGETQYF. The rearrangement joins TRBV10-3 to TRBJ2-5, with TRBD2 identical over 11 bases. Trimming took 3 bases from V and 4 from J; bases not matched to a gene: 7. In germline, CDR1 is ENHRY, CDR2 SYGVKD. The CDR3 is 16 amino acids.

The chain is built from TRBV7-9 and TRBJ2-1, with a tentative D call TRBD2 (6 bases). V dropped 2 bases and J dropped 5 bases, with 16 bases sitting between them. Germline lookup yields CDR1 SEHNR and CDR2 FQNEAQ (reference sequence). This CDR3 spans 16 amino acids. The CDR3 protein is CASSLFAGPVDNEQFF. In nucleotides, the CDR3 is TGTGCCAGCAGCTTATTTGCGGGACCCGTCGACAATGAGCAGTTCTTC.

The gene calls are TRBV6-5 and TRBJ2-7, with 10 bases identical to TRBD1. This CDR3 spans 14 amino acids. Germline trimming cut 6 bases from V and 4 bases from J; bases unmatched to any gene: 6. Germline V lookup: CDR1 MNHEY, CDR2 SVGAGI. CDR3: CASRRGDRGYEQYF. CDR3 nucleotide sequence: TGTGCCAGCAGAAGAGGGGACAGGGGTTACGAGCAGTACTTC.

This chain joins TRBV6-4 and TRBJ2-1, with 10 bases matching TRBD2. The V gene end was trimmed by 6 bases and the J gene end by 9 bases; junction bases not matched to a gene: 5. This CDR3 is built from 13 residues. CDR1 is MRHNA, CDR2 SNTAGT, per germline. The CDR3 reads CASREREGGEQFF. The CDR3 DNA reads as TGTGCCAGCAGGGAGCGGGAGGGGGGTGAGCAGTTCTTC.

The chain joins TRBV5-4 to TRBJ1-2; D gene unclear. Germline V gene data show CDR1 as SGHNT and CDR2 as YYREEE (reference sequence). The length of the CDR3 is 14 residues. Trimming took 1 base from V and 1 from J, leaving 8 bases between them. The CDR3 DNA reads TGTGCCAGCAGCTTGTCAGGATTTAACTATGGCTACACCTTC. It yields the protein CASSLSGFNYGYTF.

The rearrangement links TRBV29-1 to TRBJ1-4; no firm D call. Per the germline V gene, CDR1 is SQVTM and CDR2 is ANQGSEA. V was trimmed by 4 bases and J by 7 bases, leaving 13 bases between them. CDR3 length equals 13 residues. The CDR3 sequence is CSVGRYQSEKLFF. CDR3 in DNA: TGCAGCGTTGGGAGGTACCAGAGTGAAAAACTGTTTTTT. The whole variable domain, remainder taken from reference TRBV29-1 and TRBJ1-4, is SAVISQKPSRDICQRGTSLTIQCQVDSQVTMMFWYRQQPGQSLTLIATANQGSEATYESGFVIDKFPISRPNLTFSTLTVSNMSPEDSSIYLCSVGRYQSEKLFFGSGTQLSVL.

Only a few counts were recorded for this clone. The rearrangement joins TRBV27 to TRBJ2-1; TRBD2 agrees at 9 bases. V shed 7 bases, J shed 9 bases, and the junction held 10 bases outside the gene matches. CDR1 is MNHEY, CDR2 SMNVEV, per germline (reference sequence). CDR3 length: 14 residues. The CDR3, as DNA: TGTGCCAGCACCCCTGCGGGAGGGTTCCTTGAGCAGTTCTTC. Amino acids: CASTPAGGFLEQFF.

This chain uses TRBV5-1 with TRBJ2-5; TRBD2 aligns across 10 bases. With 6 bases clipped from V and 5 bases from J, the junction kept 4 bases outside the gene matches. The CDR3 loop spans 13 amino acids. Germline loops: CDR1 SGHRS, CDR2 YFSETQ. This chain's CDR3 is CASNLAGVETQYF. CDR3 DNA sequence: TGCGCCAGCAACCTAGCGGGGGTGGAGACCCAGTACTTC.